These T cell receptor beta chains were read from a single sample in a study of CD8 T cells in ankylosing spondylitis. A single record per CDR3 protein comes from TCRdb applying MiXCR to the 5' RACE reads. The table shows over 150,000 distinct CDR3 sequences, with roughly 12% occurring only once. The sequencing sample was made of blood, either unsorted or a sorted T cell fraction (not recorded which). The receptors derive from a male donor with ankylosing spondylitis or in good health (not recorded which). Both conserved end residues are part of each CDR3. The order of the fields is clone size, J gene, D gene, V gene, CDR3 DNA, CDR3 protein. A D gene is named only where the DNA matches it firmly. Size tells how often a clone was seen (once, few, many) or the class of an expanded clone, and some rows leave it out.

few TRBJ2-3 TRBD2 TRBV5-1 TGCGCCAGCAGCCATCGACTAGCGGGGGGACCAGATACGCAGTATTTT CASSHRLAGGPDTQYF
few TRBJ1-2 - TRBV7-9 TGTGCCAGCAGCCCCTCCCCCCCGGGCGACAGCCAATATGGCTACACCTTC CASSPSPPGDSQYGYTF
few TRBJ2-3 - TRBV14 TGTGCCAGCAGCCAATGGGGGGCCACGAGCACAGATACGCAGTATTTT CASSQWGATSTDTQYF
- TRBJ2-1 - TRBV5-6 TGTGCCAGCAGCTTGGGAGCCGGGACAACCCACAATGAGCAGTTCTTC CASSLGAGTTHNEQFF
- TRBJ2-7 TRBD1 TRBV20-1 TGCAGTGCTAGCGGGGACAGGGTAGGATACGAGCAGTACTTC CSASGDRVGYEQYF
- TRBJ2-1 TRBD2 TRBV4-1 TGCGCCAGCAGCCAAGATAGCGGACTAGCAAATGAGCAGTTCTTC CASSQDSGLANEQFF
- TRBJ2-5 - TRBV5-1 TGCGCCAGCAGAGACATCCAAGAGACCCAGTACTTC CASRDIQETQYF
few TRBJ2-5 - TRBV6-2/TRBV6-3 TGTGCCAGCAGTCAGAAGACCCAGTACTTC CASSQKTQYF
many TRBJ2-3 TRBD2 TRBV5-1 TGCGCCAGCAGCCCGGGACTAGCGGATACGCAGTATTTT CASSPGLADTQYF
few TRBJ1-5 - TRBV4-1 TGCGCCAGCAGCCAAGATGGGGGGAATCAGCCCCAGCATTTT CASSQDGGNQPQHF
few TRBJ2-1 TRBD2 TRBV16 TGTGCCAGCAGCCAAGGGACTAGCGGGACCTTCTACAATGAGCAGTTCTTC CASSQGTSGTFYNEQFF
- TRBJ1-1 TRBD1 TRBV6-1 TGTGCCAGCAGTCAAGTGAGGACAGGGTTTACTGAAGCTTTCTTT CASSQVRTGFTEAFF
few TRBJ2-7 TRBD1 TRBV27 TGTGCCACCTCCCTCGGACAGGCCTACGAGCAGTACTTC CATSLGQAYEQYF
- TRBJ2-7 TRBD1 TRBV27 TGTGCCAGCAGTTGGGTGAAAAACAGGGGTTCAGAGCAGTACTTC CASSWVKNRGSEQYF
- TRBJ2-2 TRBD1 TRBV6-4 TGTGCCAGCAAGCACAGGGGGGACACCGGGGAGCTGTTTTTT CASKHRGDTGELFF
few TRBJ2-7 TRBD2 TRBV2 TGTGCCAGCAGTACCGGACTAGCGGGAGTCGCCTACGAGCAGTACTTC CASSTGLAGVAYEQYF
- TRBJ1-1 - TRBV9 TGTGCCAGCAACCCGATTACAGGTTTAAACACTGAAGCTTTCTTT CASNPITGLNTEAFF
once TRBJ2-5 TRBD1 TRBV5-1 TGCGCCAGCAGCTTGGTTGCAGGGGGTGAGTGGACCCAGTACTTC CASSLVAGGEWTQYF
few TRBJ2-1 - TRBV18 TGTGCCAGCTCACCACCGGTCGCCAGGGTCGTCGCTGAGCAGTTCTTC CASSPPVARVVAEQFF
few TRBJ1-1 - TRBV29-1 TGCAGCGTTGATTGGGGGAACACTGAAGCTTTCTTT CSVDWGNTEAFF
many TRBJ2-7 - TRBV7-9 TGTGCCAGCAGCTTAGCGACCGGGACAAACACCTACGAGCAGTACTTC CASSLATGTNTYEQYF
- TRBJ2-5 TRBD2 TRBV20-1 TGCAGTGCTCCATCTCGCGGGACTAGAGAGACCCAGTACTTC CSAPSRGTRETQYF